Sequencing of this T cell receptor beta chain was carried out in a study of blood T cell repertoires in COVID-19. Overall study context: Sources were T cells, B-cell-depleted T cells, or PBMCs; the material itself was cDNA or gDNA.

This clone occurred a few times. The V gene lost 7 bases and the J gene lost 1 base, with 25 bases spanning the gap. Looked up from germline, CDR1 is SNHLY and CDR2 is FYNNEI. The CDR3 runs to 18 residues. Study processing details: Reference gene primer amplification gave estimated nucleated cell counts. Sequenced by immunoSEQ multiplex PCR; TCRdb stores in-frame clones only, minus some. V, J and clone size are taken as reported in that table, and D and trimming were inferred from the DNA itself. The table has around 190,000 clones, approximately 80% seen once. Sequenced: peripheral blood. The chain recombines TRBV2 with TRBJ2-5; D is perhaps TRBD1 (5 bases). The sequence came from a human donor in a cohort sampled during active COVID-19. CDR3 in amino acids: CASTPPRTGRNTQETQYF. The CDR3 nucleotides are TGTGCCAGCACCCCGCCCCGTACAGGTCGAAACACCCAAGAGACCCAGTACTTC.